The source of this TCR beta chain is a study of T cell responses to AZD1222 COVID-19 vaccine. About the study: Second-dose recipients at about 4 or about 12 weeks were treated as one pooled group. The study's findings and limits: Only five to seven AZD1222 recipients were seropositive at baseline. Unmutated variant regions reportedly attract nearly half of all spike-specific TCRs. Donors were largely white British and mainly female; clonal diversity was possibly underestimated.

The repertoire was sequenced with immunoSEQ multiplex PCR; TCRdb's copy has only in-frame clones and lacks some. The sample lists some 86,000 clones, about 72% occurring once. This clone was observed a few times. What it binds is not known. There are 13 residues in the CDR3. Per germline, CDR1 SEHNR and CDR2 FQNEAQ (reference sequence). J lost 10 bases, V lost 5 bases, and 6 bases had no gene match. The sequence was obtained from an adult in good health. Sequenced here: peripheral blood, sampled on day 0 of AZD1222 vaccination. This chain joins TRBV7-9 and TRBJ2-1; 9 positions agree with TRBD2. The DNA of the CDR3 is TGTGCCAGCAGCGGCGGGAGGGCCAGAGAGCAGTTCTTC. Amino acids: CASSGGRAREQFF.